This is a list of T cell receptor beta chains from one sample in a study of beta chain features in type 1 diabetes. Assay used: immunoSEQ multiplex PCR; TCRdb lists only in-frame clones, some missing. The table includes hundreds of thousands of clones, around a sixth detected once. The sample was naive CD4+ T cells from blood. The receptors here all came from a man in his late teens or twenties in good health. Each CDR3 is given with its conserved first and last residue. The D gene is left open where the match is weak. Rows may omit the clone size; those that give it use once, few, many or a size class.

v_gene	d_gene	abundance	j_gene	CDR3aa	CDR3nt
TRBV7-3	TRBD1	few	TRBJ2-2	CARLTGTGELFF	TGTGCCAGGTTGACAGGGACCGGGGAGCTGTTTTTT
TRBV7-9	.	few	TRBJ1-3	CASSLMGSGNTIYF	TGTGCCAGCAGCTTGATGGGATCGGGAAACACCATATATTTT
TRBV7-2	.	.	TRBJ1-1	CASSLGANTEAFF	TGTGCCAGCAGCTTGGGGGCGAACACTGAAGCTTTCTTT
TRBV7-9	.	.	TRBJ2-5	CASSPGVAQETQYF	TGTGCCAGCAGCCCAGGGGTAGCTCAAGAGACCCAGTACTTC
TRBV19	TRBD1	.	TRBJ1-5	CASSRPDRADQPQHF	TGTGCCAGTAGTCGACCTGACAGGGCCGATCAGCCCCAGCATTTT
TRBV10-3	.	.	TRBJ2-2	CAISGYSLNTGELFF	TGTGCCATCAGTGGTTACAGCTTGAACACCGGGGAGCTGTTTTTT
TRBV7-8	.	few	TRBJ2-1	CASSSGRVTYNEQFF	TGTGCCAGCAGCTCCGGGCGTGTGACCTACAATGAGCAGTTCTTC
TRBV10-3	TRBD2	.	TRBJ2-2	CAISRAPGTTGGELFF	TGTGCCATCAGTAGGGCGCCCGGGACTACGGGCGGGGAGCTGTTTTTT
TRBV18	TRBD2	few	TRBJ2-3	CASSPASGSPDTQYF	TGTGCCAGCTCACCAGCTAGCGGGAGTCCAGATACGCAGTATTTT
TRBV6-5	.	few	TRBJ2-1	CASSYEGRVRTHEQFF	TGTGCCAGCAGTTACGAAGGCAGGGTGAGAACCCATGAGCAGTTCTTC
TRBV19	TRBD1	few	TRBJ2-5	CASSIGTGKATQYF	TGTGCCAGTAGTATAGGGACAGGGAAAGCGACCCAGTACTTC
TRBV5-4	.	.	TRBJ2-7	CASSRAHRDGEQYF	TGTGCCAGCAGCAGGGCCCACAGGGACGGCGAGCAGTACTTC
TRBV6-5	TRBD1	few	TRBJ2-3	CASSQTGGGTDTQYF	TGTGCCAGCAGTCAGACAGGGGGCGGCACAGATACGCAGTATTTT
TRBV9	.	.	TRBJ1-2	CASSVVGRGGGYTF	TGTGCCAGCAGCGTAGTAGGGAGAGGTGGTGGCTACACCTTC
TRBV4-3	.	few	TRBJ2-1	CASSQGYNSGHPLPGEQFF	TGCGCCAGCAGCCAAGGTTATAACTCGGGACACCCCCTTCCCGGTGAGCAGTTCTTC
TRBV11-1	.	few	TRBJ2-3	CASSLALGWRDTQYF	TGTGCCAGCAGCTTAGCTCTAGGATGGCGTGATACGCAGTATTTT
TRBV9	TRBD1	.	TRBJ1-3	CASSPHVGTGSGNTIYF	TGTGCCAGCAGCCCTCACGTTGGGACAGGGTCTGGAAACACCATATATTTT
TRBV29-1	.	.	TRBJ1-2	CSAGTGVNYGYTF	TGCAGCGCAGGGACGGGGGTTAACTATGGCTACACCTTC
TRBV6-5	TRBD1	.	TRBJ2-3	CASSPDRLTDTQYF	TGTGCCAGCAGCCCGGACAGGTTAACAGATACGCAGTATTTT
TRBV2	.	.	TRBJ1-1	CASSERLANTEAFF	TGTGCCAGCAGTGAAAGGCTCGCGAACACTGAAGCTTTCTTT
TRBV28	.	few	TRBJ2-1	CASSLDRAIRQFF	TGTGCCAGCAGTCTGGACAGAGCGATTAGACAGTTCTTC
TRBV14	.	.	TRBJ1-5	CASSQGQNQPQHF	TGTGCCAGCAGCCAGGGACAAAATCAGCCCCAGCATTTT
TRBV6-6	.	.	TRBJ1-5	CASSYSGGGNQPQHF	TGTGCCAGCAGTTACTCAGGAGGGGGCAATCAGCCCCAGCATTTT